Each of the 8 T cell receptor beta chains below was sequenced from the same sample in a study of blood T cell repertoires in COVID-19. Profiled with immunoSEQ multiplex PCR; TCRdb holds only in-frame clones, not every one. The profile shows roughly 130,000 clones, about 87% of them singletons. Input material: peripheral blood. The source of these receptors is a woman aged 60-75 years with acute or convalescent COVID-19.

V is TRBV6-5 and J is TRBJ2-7; 11 nucleotides match TRBD2. The CDR3 has 14 amino acids. Trimming removed 8 bases from V and 2 bases from J; junction bases left unmatched: 5. Germline V gene sequence: CDR1 MNHEY, CDR2 SVGAGI. The DNA for the CDR3 is TGTGCCAGCCTGGGGACTAGCGGTCCCTACGAGCAGTACTTC. This gives the protein CASLGTSGPYEQYF.

This clone appeared a single time. The chain recombines TRBV3-1 (or the pseudogene TRBV3-2) with TRBJ1-1; tentative D call: TRBD1 (5 bases). CDR1 and CDR2 from the germline V gene are LGHDT and YNNKEL (reference sequence). The CDR3 loop spans 12 amino acids. Between the trimmed V and J ends, which lost 5 bases and 8 bases, there was a span of 12 bases. The CDR3 DNA follows: TGTGCCAGCAGCGGTGTAAGGGGCGAAGCTTTCTTT. This encodes CASSGVRGEAFF.

CDR3 in amino acids: CASSLQVYTEAFF. DNA for the CDR3: TGTGCCAGCAGTTTACAGGTCTACACTGAAGCTTTCTTT. This chain uses TRBV12-3 or TRBV12-4 with TRBJ1-1; D not resolved. The CDR3 sequence is 13 residues long. V lost 2 bases to trimming and J lost 3 bases, with 7 bases between them.

This clone was detected once. The chain carries TRBV5-1 and TRBJ2-2; D is possibly TRBD1 (6 bases). CDR1 is SGHRS, CDR2 YFSETQ, per germline. The CDR3 spans 14 residues. V lost 0 bases and J lost 4, with 7 bases in between. CDR3 sequence reads: CASSLAGVTGELFF. CDR3 coding DNA: TGCGCCAGCAGCTTGGCAGGGGTCACCGGGGAGCTGTTTTTT.

CDR3 residues: CAWSGPGHREQYF. The CDR3 coding sequence is TGTGCCTGGAGTGGGCCGGGCCACAGGGAGCAGTACTTC. J is TRBJ2-7 and V is TRBV30; the D gene is possibly TRBD1 (5 bases). CDR3 size: 13 residues. The germline V and J ends were trimmed by 1 base and 7 bases, with 14 bases remaining between them. CDR1 and CDR2 from the germline V gene are GTSNPN and SVGIG (reference sequence).

The rearrangement uses TRBV7-2 and TRBJ2-5; 8 nucleotides align to TRBD1. V lost 4 bases, J lost 4 bases, and 8 bases stayed unmatched. This CDR3 is built from 15 residues. CDR1 is SGHTA, CDR2 FQGNSA, per germline. CDR3 region: CASSSQGAMGETQYF. The DNA of the CDR3 is TGTGCCAGCAGCTCCCAGGGGGCGATGGGAGAGACCCAGTACTTC.

V gene TRBV7-9 combines with J gene TRBJ2-5; possibly TRBD2 for D (5 bases). Per germline, CDR1 SEHNR and CDR2 FQNEAQ (reference sequence). V lost 8 bases, J lost 3 bases, and 13 bases lay in between. The CDR3 is 13 residues long. DNA for the CDR3: TGTGCCAGCGTTGTCGGGGTTGAAGAGACCCAGTACTTC. Protein: CASVVGVEETQYF. Complete variable domain (other parts from reference TRBV7-9 and TRBJ2-5): DTGVSQNPRHKITKRGQNVTFRCDPISEHNRLYWYRQTLGQGPEFLTYFQNEAQLEKSRLLSDRFSAERPKGSFSTLEIQRTEQGDSAMYLCASVVGVEETQYFGPGTRLLVL.

V and J are TRBV3-1 (or the pseudogene TRBV3-2) and TRBJ1-1; the match to TRBD1 covers 7 bases. The trim removed 5 bases at V and 4 bases at J, leaving 4 bases unmatched. Germline lookup yields CDR1 LGHDT and CDR2 YNNKEL (reference sequence). This CDR3 is built from 13 residues. CDR3 amino acids: CASSKTGFTEAFF. CDR3 in DNA: TGTGCCAGCAGCAAGACAGGGTTCACTGAAGCTTTCTTT.